A selection of T cell receptor beta chains follows, all from one sample in a study of T cells expressing NK-cell markers. TCRdb re-called the 5' RACE reads and catalogs CDR3 proteins one per entry, DNA excluded. This sample's table has approximately 550,000 distinct CDR3 sequences. The sample was blood T cells: a sorted CD56 or NKG2C T cell subset, CD4+ or CD8+ T cells, or bulk PBMC T cells (not recorded which). The source of these receptors is a man aged 18 to 29 in good health. The CDR3 runs from the conserved cysteine through the conserved F or W. The order of the fields is CDR3 protein, J gene, CDR3 length, V gene.

CDR3aa: CASRKAPDTQYF
j_gene: TRBJ2-3
len: 12
v_gene: TRBV7-2

CDR3aa: CASSLRTSNTGELFF
j_gene: TRBJ2-2
len: 15
v_gene: TRBV12-3/TRBV12-4

CDR3aa: CASRRTGRIFQFF
j_gene: TRBJ2-1
len: 13
v_gene: TRBV12-3/TRBV12-4

CDR3aa: CSVEDFGDQGTYEQYF
j_gene: TRBJ2-7
len: 16
v_gene: TRBV29-1

CDR3aa: CASSARILGPGANVLTF
j_gene: TRBJ2-6
len: 17
v_gene: TRBV7-3

CDR3aa: CAISDMNRAEETQYF
j_gene: TRBJ2-5
len: 15
v_gene: TRBV10-3

CDR3aa: CSARVARGRASEQFF
j_gene: TRBJ2-1
len: 15
v_gene: TRBV20-1

CDR3aa: CARWDSSYNEQFF
j_gene: TRBJ2-1
len: 13
v_gene: TRBV30

CDR3aa: CASSSLLLAGPIKAQYF
j_gene: TRBJ2-5
len: 17
v_gene: TRBV7-2

CDR3aa: CASSFGTGRSKDGYTF
j_gene: TRBJ1-2
len: 16
v_gene: TRBV7-9

CDR3aa: CAIRPRDGMETQYF
j_gene: TRBJ2-5
len: 14
v_gene: TRBV10-3

CDR3aa: CASSQRQSMVYF
j_gene: TRBJ2-5
len: 12
v_gene: TRBV3-1

CDR3aa: CASSFIMRRGSYNEQFF
j_gene: TRBJ2-1
len: 17
v_gene: TRBV11-2

CDR3aa: CASSFSGAYNEQFF
j_gene: TRBJ2-1
len: 14
v_gene: TRBV5-1

CDR3aa: CASGPRDRGPYNEQFF
j_gene: TRBJ2-1
len: 16
v_gene: TRBV12-5

CDR3aa: CACPLAGDKFF
j_gene: TRBJ2-1
len: 11
v_gene: TRBV30

CDR3aa: CASSRPGGALENIQYF
j_gene: TRBJ2-4
len: 16
v_gene: TRBV7-8

CDR3aa: CATTIDGTSDYEQYF
j_gene: TRBJ2-7
len: 15
v_gene: TRBV10-3

CDR3aa: CASGPRTDTQYF
j_gene: TRBJ2-3
len: 12
v_gene: TRBV7-2

CDR3aa: CASSLAGIEQYF
j_gene: TRBJ2-7
len: 12
v_gene: TRBV5-1

CDR3aa: CASVLNSGGYGEQFF
j_gene: TRBJ2-1
len: 15
v_gene: TRBV7-2

CDR3aa: CSALPVRETSYNEQFF
j_gene: TRBJ2-1
len: 16
v_gene: TRBV20-1